This T cell receptor (beta chain) was sequenced in a study of blood T cell repertoires in COVID-19. Study details: The samples span acute and convalescent COVID-19 from the United States, Italy and Spain. Nucleic acid was either cDNA or gDNA, and it came from T cells, B-cell-depleted T cells, or PBMCs.

In the study's own analysis: Reference gene primer amplification in the assay estimated nucleated cell counts. Some clones are missing from TCRdb's copy, which holds only in-frame ones; the method was immunoSEQ multiplex PCR. From that table come the V and J calls and clone size; the DNA was used to work out D and trimming. This table holds 50,000 to 70,000 clones, around 85% found once. This clone was seen a few times. Material for sequencing was peripheral blood. The clonotype comes from a man between 70 and 80 years old with active COVID-19.

CDR3: CASSRTGTGELFF. The CDR3 nucleotides are TGTGCCAGCAGTCGGACAGGGACCGGGGAGCTGTTTTTT. V usage is TRBV28 and J usage is TRBJ2-2, with 8 bases matching TRBD1. The CDR3 loop spans 13 amino acids. After removal of 5 bases from V and 5 bases from J, the junction contained 1 base not matched to a gene. Per germline, CDR1 MDHEN and CDR2 SYDVKM.